This is a list of T cell receptor beta chains from one sample in a study of T cell responses to AZD1222 COVID-19 vaccine. Assay used: immunoSEQ multiplex PCR; TCRdb lists only in-frame clones, some missing. The sample carries over 100,000 clones, about nine tenths recorded once. This specimen consisted of peripheral blood, obtained on day 0 of AZD1222 vaccination. Receptor source: an adult in good health. Both conserved end residues are part of each CDR3. The D gene is left open where the match is weak. Rows may omit the clone size; those that give it use once, few, many or a size class.

J gene | D gene | V gene | clone size | CDR3 protein | CDR3 DNA
TRBJ1-2 | TRBD1 | TRBV14 | . | CASSQYTGQGANYGYTF | TGTGCCAGCAGCCAATACACCGGTCAGGGGGCGAACTATGGCTACACCTTC
TRBJ1-1 | . | TRBV27 | . | CASRTPGLNTEAFF | TGTGCCAGCAGGACCCCCGGGTTGAACACTGAAGCTTTCTTT
TRBJ2-1 | TRBD2 | TRBV5-1 | . | CASRLAGTPTNEQFF | TGCGCCAGCAGGTTAGCGGGGACCCCCACCAATGAGCAGTTCTTC
TRBJ2-3 | TRBD2 | TRBV15 | . | CATSSLLAGVTDTQYF | TGTGCCACCAGCAGCTTACTAGCGGGGGTCACAGATACGCAGTATTTT
TRBJ2-1 | . | TRBV7-6 | few | CASSPKGDIQTPDYNEQFF | TGTGCCAGCAGCCCTAAGGGGGACATTCAGACCCCCGACTACAATGAGCAGTTCTTC
TRBJ2-3 | TRBD2 | TRBV7-2 | . | CASSLIGTSGGAWYF | TGTGCCAGCAGCTTGATCGGGACTAGCGGGGGGGCTTGGTATTTT
TRBJ2-6 | . | TRBV18 | few | CASSPLSQGPGANVLTF | TGTGCCAGCTCACCCTTATCACAGGGCCCTGGGGCCAACGTCCTGACTTTC
TRBJ1-3 | . | TRBV6-5 | . | CASSRLDGGNTIYF | TGTGCCAGCAGCCGCCTGGACGGCGGAAACACCATATATTTT
TRBJ2-5 | TRBD2 | TRBV9 | . | CASSSLATVLETQYF | TGTGCCAGCAGCTCACTAGCGACAGTATTAGAGACCCAGTACTTC
TRBJ2-7 | TRBD1 | TRBV7-6 | . | CASSLGIPTGGDEQYF | TGTGCCAGCAGCTTAGGCATCCCAACAGGGGGCGACGAGCAGTACTTC
TRBJ1-2 | . | TRBV19 | . | CASSIDTGSKNYGYTF | TGTGCCAGTAGTATAGACACAGGATCTAAAAACTATGGCTACACCTTC
TRBJ1-1 | TRBD1 | TRBV3-1/TRBV3-2 | . | CASSPRDRDQEAFF | TGTGCCAGCAGCCCGAGGGACAGGGATCAGGAAGCTTTCTTT
TRBJ2-1 | TRBD2 | TRBV5-1 | . | CASSLVPSGGHHNEQFF | TGCGCCAGCAGCTTGGTGCCTAGCGGGGGGCATCACAATGAGCAGTTCTTC
TRBJ1-6 | . | TRBV19 | . | CASRDGQTYNSPLHF | TGTGCCAGTAGGGACGGACAGACCTATAATTCACCCCTCCACTTT
TRBJ1-2 | . | TRBV20-1 | . | CSASVQAGGYTF | TGCAGTGCTAGTGTACAGGCAGGCGGCTACACCTTC
TRBJ2-2 | . | TRBV7-9 | . | CASTQAGGTGELFF | TGTGCCAGCACCCAGGCAGGTGGGACCGGGGAGCTGTTTTTT
TRBJ2-3 | . | TRBV28 | . | CASSLSPNTDTQYF | TGTGCCAGCAGTTTGTCCCCGAACACAGATACGCAGTATTTT
TRBJ2-1 | . | TRBV24-1 | . | CATSGLYNEQFF | TGTGCCACTAGCGGCCTTTACAATGAGCAGTTCTTC
TRBJ2-1 | . | TRBV5-1 | . | CASSSLGSYNEQFF | TGCGCCAGCAGCTCCCTCGGCTCCTACAATGAGCAGTTCTTC
TRBJ1-1 | . | TRBV19 | once | CASKGGLAFF | TGTGCCAGTAAGGGGGGGCTTGCTTTCTTT
TRBJ2-3 | . | TRBV10-1 | . | CASSSGGRNTDTQYF | TGCGCCAGCAGCAGTGGGGGCCGTAACACAGATACGCAGTATTTT
TRBJ2-5 | TRBD1 | TRBV7-9 | . | CASSTRTGEETQYF | TGTGCCAGCAGCACGCGGACAGGGGAAGAGACCCAGTACTTC
TRBJ1-1 | . | TRBV9 | . | CASSVASRAKAFF | TGTGCCAGCAGCGTAGCAAGTAGGGCTAAAGCTTTCTTT
TRBJ1-1 | TRBD1 | TRBV6-5 | . | CASRPGQGLRAEAFF | TGTGCCAGCAGGCCGGGACAGGGGTTAAGAGCTGAAGCTTTCTTT
TRBJ2-7 | . | TRBV9 | few | CASSDGFYSYEQYF | TGTGCCAGCAGCGACGGGTTCTACTCCTACGAGCAGTACTTC
TRBJ2-7 | TRBD2 | TRBV10-1 | . | CASSFGGLAPYEQYF | TGCGCCAGCAGTTTTGGGGGACTAGCACCCTACGAGCAGTACTTC
TRBJ1-2 | . | TRBV4-3 | . | CASSQYKGTDGYTF | TGCGCCAGCAGCCAATATAAGGGTACTGATGGCTACACCTTC
TRBJ1-1 | . | TRBV6-5 | once | CASSYSEQRNTEAFF | TGTGCCAGCAGTTACTCTGAACAGCGGAACACTGAAGCTTTCTTT
TRBJ1-4 | . | TRBV5-1 | . | CASSNSGRGVTNEKLFF | TGCGCCAGCAGCAACTCCGGAAGGGGGGTAACTAATGAAAAACTGTTTTTT
TRBJ2-3 | . | TRBV7-3 | . | CASSFNRLDTQYF | TGTGCCAGCAGCTTCAACAGGTTAGATACGCAGTATTTT
TRBJ1-1 | TRBD1 | TRBV2 | . | CASSGTGGVNTEAFF | TGTGCCAGCAGTGGGACAGGGGGGGTAAACACTGAAGCTTTCTTT
TRBJ1-1 | . | TRBV5-1 | once | CASSSAPRFIDGRGIGTEAFF | TGCGCCAGCAGCTCCGCTCCCCGATTCATTGACGGGCGGGGAATTGGCACTGAAGCTTTCTTT
TRBJ2-7 | . | TRBV6-2/TRBV6-3 | . | CASSRGPYEQYF | TGTGCCAGCAGTAGGGGCCCCTACGAGCAGTACTTC
TRBJ1-6 | . | TRBV11-2 | . | CASSLEGVGNSPLHF | TGTGCCAGCAGCTTAGAGGGGGTGGGGAATTCACCCCTCCACTTT
TRBJ1-1 | . | TRBV19 | . | CASTRDLETEAFF | TGTGCCAGTACCCGGGATTTAGAGACTGAAGCTTTCTTT
TRBJ1-6 | . | TRBV6-1 | . | CASSEVSPLHF | TGTGCCAGCAGTGAAGTCTCACCCCTCCACTTT
TRBJ1-1 | . | TRBV11-2 | . | CASSFGRQDTEAFF | TGTGCCAGCAGCTTTGGGAGACAGGACACTGAAGCTTTCTTT
TRBJ1-6 | . | TRBV11-2 | . | CASSSRQVDSPLHF | TGTGCCAGCAGCTCTCGACAGGTTGATTCACCCCTCCACTTT
TRBJ2-5 | TRBD1 | TRBV28 | . | CAKYRQGRIQETQYF | TGTGCCAAATATCGACAGGGGAGGATTCAAGAGACCCAGTACTTC
TRBJ1-4 | . | TRBV6-5 | . | CASRGGSGGREKLFF | TGTGCCAGCAGAGGAGGGAGCGGGGGGCGTGAAAAACTGTTTTTT
TRBJ2-5 | TRBD2 | TRBV5-1 | once | CASSASGGEETQYF | TGCGCCAGCAGCGCGAGCGGGGGGGAAGAGACCCAATACTTC
TRBJ1-3 | . | TRBV12-5 | . | CASGAPSGNTIYF | TGTGCTAGTGGTGCCCCATCAGGAAACACCATATATTTT
TRBJ2-2 | . | TRBV5-1 | . | CASVTGIQNTGELFF | TGCGCCAGTGTCACCGGGATTCAGAACACCGGGGAGCTGTTTTTT
TRBJ1-1 | . | TRBV18 | . | CASSPLSTSAGAYTEAFF | TGTGCCAGCTCACCATTGTCCACGTCGGCGGGCGCGTACACTGAAGCTTTCTTT
TRBJ2-7 | . | TRBV15 | . | CATSPATLADYEQYF | TGTGCCACCAGCCCGGCGACACTAGCCGACTACGAGCAGTACTTC
TRBJ1-2 | . | TRBV3-1/TRBV3-2 | . | CASSHLDSYGYTF | TGTGCCAGCAGCCACCTTGACAGCTATGGCTACACCTTC
TRBJ2-3 | TRBD1 | TRBV6-2/TRBV6-3 | . | CASSFDRDRRSPSTDTQYF | TGTGCCAGCAGCTTTGACCGGGACAGAAGAAGTCCTAGCACAGATACGCAGTATTTT
TRBJ1-2 | . | TRBV14 | . | CASSQEEGHVPNYGYTF | TGTGCCAGCAGCCAAGAGGAGGGGCACGTCCCTAACTATGGCTACACCTTC
TRBJ1-1 | . | TRBV25-1 | . | CASSGVDRLNTEAFF | TGTGCCAGCAGTGGGGTGGACAGACTGAACACTGAAGCTTTCTTT
TRBJ2-1 | TRBD2 | TRBV7-3 | . | CASSLFAGGGVNEQFF | TGTGCCAGCAGCTTATTCGCGGGGGGAGGAGTCAATGAGCAGTTCTTC
TRBJ1-3 | . | TRBV7-9 | . | CASSLVGDSGNTIYF | TGTGCCAGCAGCTTAGTAGGGGACTCTGGAAACACCATATATTTT
TRBJ1-2 | . | TRBV7-2 | . | CASSPARSDLNGYTF | TGTGCCAGCAGCCCAGCGAGGTCAGATCTTAATGGCTACACCTTC
TRBJ2-4 | . | TRBV29-1 | . | CSVEHPWGILAKNIQYF | TGCAGCGTTGAACATCCTTGGGGGATTCTAGCCAAAAACATTCAGTACTTC
TRBJ1-2 | . | TRBV2 | . | CASSDPFYGYTF | TGTGCCAGCAGTGACCCTTTCTATGGCTACACCTTC
TRBJ1-1 | . | TRBV7-2 | . | CASSLGWGAGTEAFF | TGTGCCAGCAGCTTAGGTTGGGGAGCGGGCACTGAAGCTTTCTTT
TRBJ2-7 | . | TRBV7-2 | . | CASSTELVSYYEQYF | TGTGCCAGCAGCACAGAACTAGTAAGTTATTACGAGCAGTACTTC
TRBJ1-2 | TRBD1 | TRBV6-6 | . | CASSYEGTGGYGYTF | TGTGCCAGCAGTTACGAGGGAACAGGGGGCTATGGCTACACCTTC
TRBJ2-2 | . | TRBV19 | . | CASSITPRQTNTGELFF | TGTGCCAGTAGTATTACCCCGCGACAAACGAACACCGGGGAGCTGTTTTTT